The 14 T cell receptor beta chains below were found in one sample sequenced in a study of post-analysis software for immune sequencing data. Points from the study as a whole: Roughly 5 TRBV segments, TRBV5-6, TRBV5-1 and TRBV20-1 among them, were found more frequent in patients than controls.

TCR beta libraries were prepared from cDNA with unique molecular identifiers. TCRdb ran MiXCR on the PCR reads and lists one entry per CDR3 protein. The top ten clones hold around 5.9% of a sample with roughly 540,000 distinct CDR3 sequences, 30% to 40% of them seen once. Their specific antigens are unknown. The material sequenced was blood. The receptors stem from a girl between 2 and 17 years old with multiple sclerosis.

For this clonotype: The junction departs from the called germline gene at one end, perhaps through a read error. The rearrangement links TRBV7-7 to TRBJ2-5, with D perhaps TRBD2 (6 bases). The CDR3 totals 16 residues. The germline V gene encodes CDR1 SSHAT and CDR2 FNYEAQ (reference sequence). The CDR3 sequence is CASSPGAGKYQETQYF. The CDR3 region has the DNA TGTGCTAGCAGCCCGGGTGCGGGGAAGTACCAAGAGACCCAGTACTTC.

This clonotype was observed a few times. The V gene is TRBV29-1, the J gene TRBJ2-3; TRBD2 matches 10 bases. Germline CDR1 and CDR2: SQVTM and ANQGSEA. The CDR3 has 13 amino acids. The V gene end was trimmed by 5 bases and the J gene end by 3 bases; junction bases not matched to a gene: 2. As DNA, the CDR3 is TGCAGCGTTCGTAGCGGGGGGACAGATACGCAGTATTTT. Protein: CSVRSGGTDTQYF.

The chain combines TRBV7-2 with TRBJ1-5, with D perhaps TRBD1 (6 bases). The germline V and J ends were trimmed by 5 bases and 4 bases, with 15 bases remaining between them. The germline gives CDR1 SGHTA, CDR2 FQGNSA. The CDR3 has 15 amino acids. The CDR3 sequence is CASSLSRGGNQPQHF. CDR3 coding DNA: TGTGCCAGCAGCCTTAGCAGGGGAGGGAATCAGCCCCAGCATTTT.

CDR3 residues: CSVGRQGRGNEQFF. CDR3 sequence (DNA): TGCAGCGTTGGCCGTCAGGGGAGAGGCAATGAGCAGTTCTTC. The chain uses TRBV29-1 and TRBJ2-1, with D possibly TRBD1 on 6 matching bases. The CDR3 contains 14 residues. V lost 4 bases and J 6 bases, leaving 16 bases between the germline ends. From germline, CDR1 is SQVTM and CDR2 ANQGSEA.

This clonotype was observed a handful of times. V is TRBV3-1 and J is TRBJ2-4; TRBD2 might be the D (6 bases). In germline, CDR1 is LGHDT, CDR2 YNNKEL (reference sequence). The length of the CDR3 is 14 residues. V lost 4 bases, J lost 13 bases, and 20 bases lay in between. CDR3 loop: CASSPSGSSGEQYF. The DNA for the CDR3 is TGTGCCAGCAGCCCCTCGGGGTCATCGGGGGAGCAGTACTTC.

As for this clonotype: A much larger clone lies one base from this, so it may be a read error. The CDR3 DNA reads as TGCGCCAGCAGCCACAGGGGACAGGAGCAGTACTTC. It translates to CASSHRGQEQYF. The V gene is TRBV4-1, the J gene TRBJ2-7; 7 positions agree with TRBD1. The CDR3 runs to 12 residues. V gave up 3 bases and J gave up 7 bases; unmatched junction bases: 3. The germline CDR1 and CDR2 sequences are MGHRA and YSYEKL.

In this sample, this clonotype turned up once. The chain is built from TRBV3-1 and TRBJ2-1; TRBD2 matches 11 bases. Trimming cost V 4 bases and J 0 bases; bases outside gene matches: 11. Germline values: CDR1 LGHDT, CDR2 YNNKEL (reference sequence). CDR3 size: 19 residues. CDR3 DNA: TGTGCCAGCAGCCCTAGCGGGGGGCCCCTATTGATCTCCTACAATGAGCAGTTCTTC. Residues: CASSPSGGPLLISYNEQFF.

The CDR3 DNA sequence: TGTGCCAGCAGTTTTGGCGGGGGGGCCCTTCGGGAGTATGAGCAGTTCTTC. Encoded protein: CASSFGGGALREYEQFF. The chain employs TRBV12-3 or TRBV12-4 and TRBJ2-1; 9 bases map to TRBD2. V lost 3 bases to trimming and J lost 8 bases; unmatched junction nucleotides: 14. CDR3 length equals 17 residues.

The chain employs TRBV6-1 and TRBJ1-5; D gene uncertain. This CDR3 has 15 residues. Germline V gene data show CDR1 as MNHNS and CDR2 as SASEGT. Trimming took 9 bases from V and 4 from J, leaving 19 bases between them. For the CDR3, the DNA is TGTGCCAGTTCCGCCTCGGGGTTTAGGAATCAGCCCCAGCATTTT. It is translated as CASSASGFRNQPQHF.

Details on this clonotype: A read error may produce the germline difference seen at one junction end. The CDR3 region has the DNA TGTGCCGGCAGCTTAGTCTCCGGGGAAGAGACCCAGTACTTC. It codes for CAGSLVSGEETQYF. The genes are TRBV7-9 and TRBJ2-5, with a possible D match to TRBD2 (5 bases). Germline assignment: CDR1 SEHNR and CDR2 FQNEAQ (reference sequence). The CDR3 has 14 residues.

This clonotype was found a few times. This chain joins TRBV5-6 and TRBJ2-7, with TRBD1 matching over 7 bases. CDR3 length: 14 amino acids. The germline V gene encodes CDR1 SGHDT and CDR2 YYEEEE. Trimming at V came to 4 bases and at J to 5 bases, leaving 9 bases not matched to a gene. This CDR3 reads CASSPGQILDEQYF. The CDR3 bases are TGTGCCAGCAGCCCGGGACAGATCTTGGACGAGCAGTACTTC.

This clonotype has only a few counts. This chain links TRBV7-8 with TRBJ2-3; D gene unclear. V dropped 5 bases and J dropped 3 bases, with 9 bases sitting between them. The CDR3 consists of 13 residues. Germline V gene lookup returns CDR1 SGHVS and CDR2 FQNEAQ. As DNA, the CDR3 is TGTGCCAGCAGCGCCCTTAGAACAGATACGCAGTATTTT. This sequence encodes CASSALRTDTQYF.

The chain joins TRBV19 to TRBJ2-3, with TRBD1 identical over 11 bases. Looked up from germline, CDR1 is LNHDA and CDR2 is SQIVND (reference sequence). The junction had 3 bases not matched to a gene; V was cut back by 6 bases and J by 1 base. The CDR3 contains 15 residues. The CDR3 is CASRGQGGGTDTQYF. As DNA, the CDR3 is TGTGCCAGTAGGGGACAGGGGGGCGGCACAGATACGCAGTATTTT.

The sample holds a few counts of this clonotype. The chain links TRBV5-1 to TRBJ2-5; TRBD2 matches 9 bases. The CDR3 extends over 17 amino acids. The V and J ends lost 5 bases and 10 bases, in that order; junction bases with no gene match: 21. The germline CDR1 and CDR2 sequences are SGHRS and YFSETQ. The CDR3, as DNA: TGCGCCAGCAGACAGGGAGGTGGCACTAGCGGGTTCGAGGGCCAGTACTTC. Protein sequence: CASRQGGGTSGFEGQYF.